Below, 22 T cell receptor beta chains from the same sample are listed, as sequenced in a study of molecular identifiers for immune sequencing clone quantification. A single record per CDR3 protein comes from TCRdb applying MiXCR to the PCR reads. The table includes 40,000 to 45,000 distinct CDR3 sequences, under 25% detected once. The specimen sequenced was naive CD8+ T cells from blood, with Jurkat cell RNA spiked in. The sample's subset: FACS-sorted CD8+CD4-CCR7+CD45RA+ naive T cells. The receptor set was obtained from a human donor in good health. Some libraries in this study had Jurkat cell RNA spiked in.

There are many counts of this clonotype. The chain joins TRBV4-1 to TRBJ2-3, with no clear D. CDR1 MGHRA and CDR2 YSYEKL come from the germline V gene. V shed 2 bases and J shed 0 bases, with 21 bases lying between them. This CDR3 has 19 amino acids. CDR3 amino acids: CASSQPYAVGSRSTDTQYF. In nucleotides, the CDR3 is TGCGCCAGCAGCCAACCCTACGCGGTTGGTAGCCGTAGCACAGATACGCAGTATTTT.

This clonotype was counted many times. V and J are TRBV3-1 and TRBJ2-5; TRBD2 might be the D (5 bases). Germline V gives CDR1 LGHDT, CDR2 YNNKEL (reference sequence). The CDR3 is 14 residues long. The ends were cut back, 4 bases at V and 2 bases at J, with 11 bases in the middle. The CDR3 nucleotides are TGTGCCAGCAGCCGAGGGATAGGGCAAGAGACCCAGTACTTC. This gives the protein CASSRGIGQETQYF.

Of note for this clonotype: The final CDR3 position lacks the conserved phenylalanine or tryptophan, pointing to a likely read error. This chain uses TRBV13 with TRBJ2-3; D not resolved. Germline-derived CDR1 and CDR2 are PRHDT and FYEKMQ (reference sequence). The CDR3 length is 13 residues. The CDR3 DNA follows: TGTGCCAGCAGCGCCTGGCTTGCAGATACACAGTATGTT. The encoded protein is CASSAWLADTQYV.

This clonotype was detected many times. The chain employs TRBV5-1 and TRBJ2-1; 12 positions match TRBD2. From germline, CDR1 is SGHRS and CDR2 YFSETQ. The CDR3 length is 13 residues. The V and J ends lost 7 bases and 10 bases, in that order; junction bases with no gene match: 6. The CDR3 region is CASRLAGVWEQFF. The CDR3 nucleotides read TGCGCCAGCCGACTAGCGGGAGTATGGGAGCAGTTCTTC.

The sample holds many counts of this clonotype. This chain uses TRBV21-1 with TRBJ2-5; the table's D call of TRBD2 was not tested on the DNA. TRBV21-1 is noted as a pseudogene. The CDR3 is 15 residues long. The CDR3 sequence is CASRGRGRVVETQYF. The CDR3 nucleotides are TGTGCCAGCAGGGGGAGGGGACGAGTTGTGGAGACCCAGTACTTC.

The chain has TRBV5-1 and TRBJ1-1, with D tentatively TRBD1 (6 bases). V gave up 0 bases and J gave up 3 bases, with 9 bases separating them. Germline V gene lookup returns CDR1 SGHRS and CDR2 YFSETQ. CDR3 length equals 14 residues. CDR3 bases: TGCGCCAGCAGCTTGGCCGGGGGCCACACTGAAGCTTTCTTT. Protein sequence: CASSLAGGHTEAFF.

The sample holds many counts of this clonotype. The V and J genes are TRBV6-5 and TRBJ1-1; D is undetermined. Germline CDR1 reads MNHEY; CDR2 reads SVGAGI. This CDR3 is built from 15 residues. V gave up 0 bases and J gave up 4 bases, with 12 bases separating them. CDR3 amino acids: CASSYSGFRGTEAFF. The CDR3 DNA follows: TGTGCCAGCAGTTACTCGGGTTTCCGGGGCACTGAAGCTTTCTTT.

This clonotype showed up many times. This chain uses TRBV11-2 with TRBJ2-1; the D gene is possibly TRBD2 (7 bases). The CDR3 has 17 residues. The V gene's germline CDR1 is SGHAT and CDR2 FQNNGV. The V end was cut by 7 bases, the J end by 1 base, with 20 bases between. The CDR3 spells CASTHGSGGRSYNEQFF. CDR3 sequence (DNA): TGTGCCAGCACCCACGGGTCCGGGGGGCGATCCTACAATGAGCAGTTCTTC.

This clonotype showed up many times. This chain connects TRBV7-2 to TRBJ1-2, with D uncertain. Deletions cut 4 bases from V and 3 bases from J, with 12 bases between. The CDR3 spans 14 residues. Germline V CDR1 and CDR2: SGHTA, FQGNSA. CDR3 coding DNA: TGTGCCAGCAGCTACCCTACAGATTACTATGGCTACACCTTC. This gives the protein CASSYPTDYYGYTF. Combining the CDR3 with reference TRBV7-2 and TRBJ1-2 gives the whole variable domain GAGVSQSPSNKVTEKGKDVELRCDPISGHTALYWYRQSLGQGLEFLIYFQGNSAPDKSGLPSDRFSAERTGGSVSTLTIQRTQQEDSAVYLCASSYPTDYYGYTFGSGTRLTVV.

The chain links TRBV12-3 or TRBV12-4 to TRBJ2-5; 7 nucleotides agree with TRBD1. The CDR3 loop spans 13 amino acids. Trimming took 6 bases from V and 1 from J; bases not matched to a gene: 2. The CDR3 protein is CASRGTAQETQYF. CDR3 nucleotides: TGTGCCAGCAGGGGGACAGCCCAAGAGACCCAGTACTTC.

This clonotype was detected many times. V usage is TRBV29-1 and J usage is TRBJ2-1; D may be TRBD2 (7 bases). V shed 7 bases and J shed 1 base, with 20 bases lying between them. The germline gives CDR1 SQVTM, CDR2 ANQGSEA. CDR3 length: 16 amino acids. As DNA, the CDR3 is TGCAGCGCCGAACGGGGGGCTCGGAATTCCTACAATGAGCAGTTCTTC. This encodes CSAERGARNSYNEQFF.

The table lists this clonotype with many counts. The V and J genes are TRBV7-9 and TRBJ2-7, with D possibly TRBD1 on 5 matching bases. The CDR3 contains 13 residues. From germline, CDR1 is SEHNR and CDR2 FQNEAQ (reference sequence). V was trimmed by 5 bases and J by 5 bases, leaving 13 bases between them. CDR3 bases: TGTGCCAGCAGCCTCCCAGGGTACCACGAGCAGTACTTC. Its translation is CASSLPGYHEQYF.

This clonotype was counted at least ten times. The CDR3 protein is CASSSSGKYHEQYF. DNA of the CDR3: TGTGCCAGCAGCTCAAGCGGGAAATACCACGAGCAGTACTTC. The rearrangement joins TRBV7-9 to TRBJ2-7, with TRBD2 matching over 7 bases. Germline loops: CDR1 SEHNR, CDR2 FQNEAQ (reference sequence). After removal of 4 bases from V and 5 bases from J, the junction contained 8 bases not matched to a gene. This CDR3 spans 14 amino acids.

This clonotype was recorded at least ten times. V is TRBV20-1 and J is TRBJ2-5; D ambiguous. Germline CDR1 is DFQATT and CDR2 is SNEGSKA (reference sequence). This CDR3 has 16 residues. V was cut by 0 bases and J by 3 bases, with 17 bases left in between. Here the CDR3 DNA reads TGCAGTGCTAGAGATTTTGGGCAGGCGGATAAAGAGACCCAGTACTTC. Translated: CSARDFGQADKETQYF.

This rearrangement joins TRBV12-3 or TRBV12-4 to TRBJ2-5; the D is unclear. V was trimmed by 1 base and J by 2 bases, leaving 5 bases between them. The CDR3 has 13 residues. CDR3 sequence reads: CASSLDMQETQYF. In DNA, the CDR3 is TGTGCCAGCAGTTTAGATATGCAAGAGACCCAGTACTTC.

This clonotype was seen at least ten times. The chain carries TRBV27 and TRBJ1-5; possible D gene TRBD1, 5 bases. Germline V gene lookup returns CDR1 MNHEY and CDR2 SMNVEV (reference sequence). The CDR3 sequence is 14 residues long. Trimming shortened V by 0 bases and J by 4 bases, and 7 bases separated the two germline ends. The CDR3 DNA is TGTGCCAGCAGTTTATCTGGGGGAAATCAGCCCCAGCATTTT. Amino acid sequence: CASSLSGGNQPQHF.

There are many counts of this clonotype. The chain couples TRBV27 to TRBJ1-5; 8 positions match TRBD1. The CDR3 is made up of 15 amino acids. CDR1 is MNHEY and CDR2 is SMNVEV in the germline V gene (reference sequence). Trimming removed 0 bases from V and 6 bases from J; junction bases left unmatched: 4. The CDR3 is CASSLSGTGGQPQHF. The CDR3 nucleotides are TGTGCCAGCAGTTTATCAGGGACAGGAGGTCAGCCCCAGCATTTT.

This clonotype was seen many times. The V gene is TRBV12-3 or TRBV12-4, the J gene TRBJ2-4, with D perhaps matching TRBD2 (6 bases). CDR3 length: 13 residues. V was trimmed by 8 bases and J by 0 bases, leaving 8 bases between them. CDR3 region: CASAGIAKNIQYF. The CDR3 DNA reads as TGTGCCAGCGCGGGAATAGCCAAAAACATTCAGTACTTC.

The chain joins TRBV2 to TRBJ1-2, with D hard to call. From germline, CDR1 is SNHLY and CDR2 FYNNEI. V was cut by 1 base and J by 7 bases, with 13 bases left in between. The CDR3 spans 14 residues. CDR3 sequence (DNA): TGTGCCAGCAGTGAAGTTCGCGGCCCATTTGGCTACACCTTC. Residues: CASSEVRGPFGYTF.

This clonotype was seen ten or more times. V usage is TRBV7-8 and J usage is TRBJ1-4; a weak D match, TRBD1 (6 bases). Trimming stripped 5 bases from V and 0 bases from J, with 16 bases between. Germline loops: CDR1 SGHVS, CDR2 FQNEAQ. This CDR3 region has 17 residues. CDR3 sequence reads: CASSPRGTRSTNEKLFF. CDR3 in DNA: TGTGCCAGCAGCCCCCGGGGGACAAGATCAACTAATGAAAAACTGTTTTTT.

At least ten counts were recorded for this clonotype. The rearrangement uses TRBV13 and TRBJ1-1; D remains unclear. Germline V gene data show CDR1 as PRHDT and CDR2 as FYEKMQ (reference sequence). This CDR3 is built from 13 residues. The germline V and J ends were trimmed by 5 bases and 4 bases, with 11 bases remaining between them. Written as DNA, the CDR3 is TGTGCCAGCAGCCTGGGTCTCGGCACTGAAGCTTTCTTT. It specifies CASSLGLGTEAFF.

This clonotype was picked up many times. The chain combines TRBV27 with TRBJ2-3, with D uncertain. Germline CDR1 reads MNHEY; CDR2 reads SMNVEV (reference sequence). There are 11 residues in the CDR3. The V end lost 3 bases, the J end lost 6 bases, and 4 bases lay between the germline ends. The CDR3 sequence: CASSFFDTQYF. The DNA for the CDR3 is TGTGCCAGCAGTTTTTTTGATACGCAGTATTTT.